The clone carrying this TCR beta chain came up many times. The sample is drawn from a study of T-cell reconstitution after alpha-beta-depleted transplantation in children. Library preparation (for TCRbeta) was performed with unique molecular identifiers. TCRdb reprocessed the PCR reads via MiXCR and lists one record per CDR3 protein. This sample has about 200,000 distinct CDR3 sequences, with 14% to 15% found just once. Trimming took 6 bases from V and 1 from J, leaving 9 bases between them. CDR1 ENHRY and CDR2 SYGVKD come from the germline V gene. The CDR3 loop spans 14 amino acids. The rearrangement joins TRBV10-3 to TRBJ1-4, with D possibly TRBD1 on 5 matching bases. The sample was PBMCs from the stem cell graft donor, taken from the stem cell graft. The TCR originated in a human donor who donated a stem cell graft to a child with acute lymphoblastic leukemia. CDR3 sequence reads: CAIRQDRTNEKLFF. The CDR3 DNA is TGTGCCATCAGACAGGACCGAACTAATGAAAAACTGTTTTTT.